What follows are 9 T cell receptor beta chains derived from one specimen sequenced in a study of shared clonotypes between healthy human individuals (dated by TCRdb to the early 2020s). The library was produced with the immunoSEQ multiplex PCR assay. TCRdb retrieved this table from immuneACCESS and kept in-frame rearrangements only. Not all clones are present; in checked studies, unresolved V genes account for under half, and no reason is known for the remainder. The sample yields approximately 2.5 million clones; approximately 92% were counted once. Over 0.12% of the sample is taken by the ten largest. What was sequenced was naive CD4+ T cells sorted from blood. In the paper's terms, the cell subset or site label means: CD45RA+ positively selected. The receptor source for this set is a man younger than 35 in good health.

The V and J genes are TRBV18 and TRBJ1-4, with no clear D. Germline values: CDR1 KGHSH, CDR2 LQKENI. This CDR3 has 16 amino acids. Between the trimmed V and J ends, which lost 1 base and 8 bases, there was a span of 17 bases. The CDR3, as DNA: TGTGCCAGCTCACCACTCTCCGCTACCCTGGAAGAAAAACTGTTTTTT. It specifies CASSPLSATLEEKLFF.

CDR3 region: CASRAGTTIYEQYF. The CDR3 region has the DNA TGTGCCAGCAGGGCCGGGACCACTATCTACGAGCAGTACTTC. The J gene is TRBJ2-7, the V gene TRBV2; TRBD1 or TRBD2 may be the D gene (5 bases each). The CDR3 covers 14 residues. Germline CDR1 SNHLY, CDR2 FYNNEI. Trimming took off 6 bases at V and 3 bases at J, with 15 bases between the two ends.

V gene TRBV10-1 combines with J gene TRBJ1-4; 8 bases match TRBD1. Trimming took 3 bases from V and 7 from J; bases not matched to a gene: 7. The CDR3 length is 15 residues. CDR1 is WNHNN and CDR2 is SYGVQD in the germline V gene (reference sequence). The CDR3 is CASSDPDRGGEKLFF. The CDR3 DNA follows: TGCGCCAGCAGTGACCCCGACAGGGGCGGTGAAAAACTGTTTTTT.

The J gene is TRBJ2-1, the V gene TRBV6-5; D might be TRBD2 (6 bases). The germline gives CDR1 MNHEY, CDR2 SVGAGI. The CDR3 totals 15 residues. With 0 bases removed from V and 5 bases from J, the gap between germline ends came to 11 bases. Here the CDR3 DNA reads TGTGCCAGCAGTTACTCGGGAGGAGGGAACAATGAGCAGTTCTTC. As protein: CASSYSGGGNNEQFF.

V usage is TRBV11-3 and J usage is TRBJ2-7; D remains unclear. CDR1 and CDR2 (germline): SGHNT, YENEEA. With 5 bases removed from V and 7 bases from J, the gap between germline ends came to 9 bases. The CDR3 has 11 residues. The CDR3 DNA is TGTGCCAGCAGCCTCAAGGGAGAGCAGTACTTC. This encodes CASSLKGEQYF.

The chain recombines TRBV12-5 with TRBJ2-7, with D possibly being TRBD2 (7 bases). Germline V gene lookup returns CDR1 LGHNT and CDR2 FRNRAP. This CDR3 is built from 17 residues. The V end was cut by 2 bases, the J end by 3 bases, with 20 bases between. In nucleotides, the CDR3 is TGTGCTAGTGGTTTGTACGAGGGGGGGACGGGGCTCTACGAGCAGTACTTC. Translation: CASGLYEGGTGLYEQYF.

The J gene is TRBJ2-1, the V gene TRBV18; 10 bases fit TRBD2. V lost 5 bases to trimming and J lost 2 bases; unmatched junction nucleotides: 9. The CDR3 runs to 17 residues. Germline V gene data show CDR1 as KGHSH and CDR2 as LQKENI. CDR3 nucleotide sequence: TGTGCCAGCTCAAGCAAACCAGCGGGAGGGACCTACAATGAGCAGTTCTTC. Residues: CASSSKPAGGTYNEQFF.

CDR3: CASSPGTDSYTF. In DNA form, the CDR3 reads TGTGCCAGCTCACCAGGGACAGATAGCTACACCTTC. The V call is TRBV18, the J call TRBJ1-2; 7 nucleotides match TRBD1. CDR1 KGHSH and CDR2 LQKENI come from the germline V gene. CDR3 length: 12 amino acids. V shed 2 bases, J shed 9 bases, and the junction held 3 bases outside the gene matches. Based on the CDR3 plus reference TRBV18 and TRBJ1-2, the full variable domain is NAGVMQNPRHLVRRRGQEARLRCSPMKGHSHVYWYRQLPEEGLKFMVYLQKENIIDESGMPKERFSAEFPKEGPSILRIQQVVRGDSAAYFCASSPGTDSYTFGSGTRLTVV.

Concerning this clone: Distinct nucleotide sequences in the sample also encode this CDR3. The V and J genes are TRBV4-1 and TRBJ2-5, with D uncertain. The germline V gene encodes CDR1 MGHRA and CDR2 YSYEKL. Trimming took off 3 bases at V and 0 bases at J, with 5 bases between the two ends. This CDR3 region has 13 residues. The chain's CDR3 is CASSQVHQETQYF. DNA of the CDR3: TGCGCCAGCAGCCAGGTGCACCAAGAGACCCAGTACTTC.